Following are 24 T cell receptor beta chains from one sample sequenced in a study of T cell responses to AZD1222 COVID-19 vaccine. Clones were read by immunoSEQ multiplex PCR, and TCRdb kept only the in-frame ones, dropping some. The sample holds 95,000 to 100,000 clones; about nine tenths are singletons and the top ten take approximately 1.2%. The sequenced sample was peripheral blood, obtained on day 0 of AZD1222 vaccination. These receptors came from an adult in good health.

V is TRBV11-2 and J is TRBJ2-7; unclear D gene. This CDR3 region has 14 residues. Germline V gene lookup returns CDR1 SGHAT and CDR2 FQNNGV. Between the trimmed V and J ends, which lost 6 bases and 1 base, there was a span of 13 bases. In DNA form, the CDR3 reads TGTGCCAGCAGGCGAGCGTTCTCATCCTACGAGCAGTACTTC. It codes for CASRRAFSSYEQYF.

This clone was detected once. The chain couples TRBV7-6 to TRBJ1-1, with TRBD1 identical over 9 bases. Trimming took 5 bases from V and 8 from J; bases not matched to a gene: 6. CDR1 SGHVS and CDR2 FNYEAQ come from the germline V gene. The CDR3 sequence is 13 residues long. In DNA form, the CDR3 reads TGTGCCAGCAGCGGACCGACAGGGGGAGAAGCTTTCTTT. Encoded protein: CASSGPTGGEAFF.

The V call is TRBV27, the J call TRBJ2-1; D call uncertain. V was shortened by 3 bases and J by 7 bases, with 10 bases between the two germline ends. There are 13 residues in the CDR3. CDR1 and CDR2 (germline): MNHEY, SMNVEV (reference sequence). The CDR3 sequence: CASSFMLENEQFF. In nucleotides, the CDR3 is TGTGCCAGCAGTTTTATGTTAGAGAATGAGCAGTTCTTC.

The chain uses TRBV28 and TRBJ1-5, with D tentatively TRBD1 (6 bases). V was pared by 0 bases and J by 3 bases, with 12 bases between. The CDR3 loop spans 16 amino acids. CDR1 and CDR2 from the germline V gene are MDHEN and SYDVKM. The CDR3 nucleotides read TGTGCCAGCAGTTTATGGATGGGACAATTCAATCAGCCCCAGCATTTT. It translates to CASSLWMGQFNQPQHF.

The rearrangement links TRBV28 to TRBJ1-2; D remains unclear. Germline V gives CDR1 MDHEN, CDR2 SYDVKM. The CDR3 length is 13 residues. Trimming cost V 5 bases and J 5 bases, with 12 bases left between them. The CDR3 DNA reads as TGTGCCAGCAGTGGCAGCCCTTCATATGGCTACACCTTC. It translates to CASSGSPSYGYTF.

This clone has a single count. CDR3 sequence (DNA): TGTGCCAGCAGCGTAGGCTTTGGGGAGCTGTTTTTT. Translation gives CASSVGFGELFF. This chain uses TRBV9 with TRBJ2-2; D is undetermined. The CDR3 loop spans 12 amino acids. CDR1 and CDR2 (germline): SGDLS, YYNGEE. V gave up 0 bases and J gave up 8 bases, with 5 bases separating them.

The V and J genes are TRBV19 and TRBJ1-1, with D possibly TRBD1 on 6 matching bases. V gave up 3 bases and J gave up 7 bases, with 18 bases separating them. The germline gives CDR1 LNHDA, CDR2 SQIVND (reference sequence). The CDR3 has 15 residues. The CDR3 region is CASSIRTESNGEAFF. The CDR3 bases are TGTGCCAGTAGTATCCGGACAGAAAGTAACGGTGAAGCTTTCTTT.

This clone was counted once. The rearrangement uses TRBV12-3 or TRBV12-4 and TRBJ2-5; maybe TRBD1 (5 bases). This CDR3 is 13 amino acids long. V was clipped by 3 bases and J by 2 bases, with 7 bases between them. In nucleotides, the CDR3 is TGTGCCAGCAGTTTGGGGCTTCAAGAGACCCAGTACTTC. Translating gives CASSLGLQETQYF.

This chain joins TRBV10-3 and TRBJ2-7; the D gene is possibly TRBD1 (5 bases). The CDR3 is 14 residues long. V was trimmed by 3 bases and J by 0 bases, leaving 9 bases between them. CDR1 is ENHRY and CDR2 is SYGVKD in the germline V gene. This CDR3 is CAISDLTVSYEQYF. In DNA form, the CDR3 reads TGTGCCATCAGTGACCTGACAGTCTCCTACGAGCAGTACTTC.

This chain uses TRBV5-5 with TRBJ1-5, with D possibly matching TRBD1 (6 bases). Looked up from germline, CDR1 is SGHKS and CDR2 is YYEKEE (reference sequence). The CDR3 totals 15 residues. The ends were cut back, 4 bases at V and 6 bases at J, with 17 bases in the middle. CDR3 nucleotides: TGTGCCAGCAGCCCGTATCAAACAGGGCGTCAGCCCCAGCATTTT. As protein: CASSPYQTGRQPQHF.

The chain links TRBV12-3 or TRBV12-4 to TRBJ1-2; D is unresolved. Trimming shortened V by 5 bases and J by 6 bases, and 13 bases separated the two germline ends. The CDR3 consists of 13 residues. The CDR3: CASSPGPTHGYTF. CDR3 in DNA: TGTGCCAGCAGTCCCGGACCGACCCATGGCTACACCTTC.

J is TRBJ1-2 and V is TRBV21-1; the table gives TRBD1 as D, unverified against the DNA. TRBV21-1 represents a pseudogene. The CDR3 totals 14 residues. The CDR3 DNA reads TGTGCCAGCAGCTCAAGAGGCAGGGCCGAGGGCTACACCTTC. Protein product: CASSSRGRAEGYTF.

The V gene is TRBV6-5, the J gene TRBJ2-7, with a tentative D call TRBD1 (7 bases). Trimming shortened V by 6 bases and J by 5 bases, and 17 bases separated the two germline ends. This CDR3 has 14 amino acids. Germline CDR1 is MNHEY and CDR2 is SVGAGI. CDR3 in amino acids: CASSRTGEAHEQYF. CDR3 nucleotides: TGTGCCAGCAGCAGAACAGGGGAGGCCCACGAGCAGTACTTC.

This clone was recorded only once. The V gene is TRBV25-1, the J gene TRBJ1-2; D unclear. V was shortened by 4 bases and J by 4 bases, with 13 bases between the two germline ends. This CDR3 contains 14 residues. The V gene's germline CDR1 is MGHDK and CDR2 SYGVNS. CDR3 amino acids: CASSGTPYSYGYTF. The CDR3 DNA reads TGTGCCAGCAGTGGGACCCCATACAGCTATGGCTACACCTTC.

Here the CDR3 DNA reads TGTGCCAGCAGTTTAGCCGGTGGGGGAAACTATGGCTACACCTTC. Protein: CASSLAGGGNYGYTF. This chain links TRBV27 with TRBJ1-2; TRBD1 might be the D (5 bases). CDR3 length: 15 residues. Germline-derived CDR1 and CDR2 are MNHEY and SMNVEV (reference sequence). Trimming stripped 2 bases from V and 2 bases from J, with 12 bases between.

The V and J genes are TRBV2 and TRBJ1-4; D remains ambiguous. Germline values: CDR1 SNHLY, CDR2 FYNNEI. The V end was cut by 2 bases, the J end by 8 bases, with 12 bases between. The CDR3 runs to 14 residues. CDR3 region: CASSERGNREKLFF. CDR3 bases: TGTGCCAGCAGTGAACGGGGTAATCGGGAAAAACTGTTTTTT. The full variable domain, completed using reference TRBV2 and TRBJ1-4, is EPEVTQTPSHQVTQMGQEVILRCVPISNHLYFYWYRQILGQKVEFLVSFYNNEISEKSEIFDDQFSVERPDGSNFTLKIRSTKLEDSAMYFCASSERGNREKLFFGSGTQLSVL.

The chain uses TRBV5-1 and TRBJ1-1; D might be TRBD1 (6 bases). Per germline, CDR1 SGHRS and CDR2 YFSETQ. The CDR3 length is 14 residues. Trimming stripped 2 bases from V and 5 bases from J, with 13 bases between. CDR3: CASSLSAGVTEAFF. The CDR3 DNA is TGCGCCAGCAGCTTATCTGCAGGGGTGACTGAAGCTTTCTTT.

This clone was observed a few times. The gene calls are TRBV5-6 and TRBJ1-6; the D is unclear. Germline V CDR1 and CDR2: SGHDT, YYEEEE. Trimming removed 1 base from V and 6 bases from J, with 11 bases in between. This CDR3 has 15 residues. In DNA form, the CDR3 reads TGTGCCAGCAGCTTGTCGTGGGCTTCTAATTCACCCCTCCACTTT. Translated, it gives CASSLSWASNSPLHF.

This chain joins TRBV28 and TRBJ2-2; D perhaps matches TRBD2 (6 bases). Looked up from germline, CDR1 is MDHEN and CDR2 is SYDVKM. V gave up 1 base and J gave up 3 bases, with 9 bases separating them. The CDR3 sequence is 15 residues long. The CDR3 is CASSLLGTHTGELFF. In DNA, the CDR3 is TGTGCCAGCAGTTTATTGGGGACTCACACCGGGGAGCTGTTTTTT.

The chain has TRBV28 and TRBJ2-7, with D maybe TRBD1 (6 bases). The CDR3 runs 16 residues. Trimming pared 6 bases from V and 2 bases from J, leaving 20 bases between. Germline V gene lookup returns CDR1 MDHEN and CDR2 SYDVKM. CDR3 sequence reads: CASSIVRTARAYEQYF. CDR3 nucleotide sequence: TGTGCCAGCAGCATAGTCCGGACAGCCCGCGCCTACGAGCAGTACTTC.

The chain employs TRBV7-9 and TRBJ2-4; D could derive from TRBD1 or TRBD2 (5 bases each). Per germline, CDR1 SEHNR and CDR2 FQNEAQ (reference sequence). With 5 bases removed from V and 0 bases from J, the gap between germline ends came to 14 bases. This CDR3 spans 16 amino acids. This chain's CDR3 is CASSPGPTVAKNIQYF. The CDR3 region has the DNA TGTGCCAGCAGCCCGGGACCCACAGTAGCCAAAAACATTCAGTACTTC.

V usage is TRBV6-5 and J usage is TRBJ1-2; TRBD1 is a possible D gene (6 bases). The CDR3 consists of 11 residues. With 10 bases removed from V and 8 bases from J, the gap between germline ends came to 14 bases. Germline CDR1 is MNHEY and CDR2 is SVGAGI. CDR3 bases: TGTGCCATCTTCCGTGGGGGCGGCTACACCTTC. Translation gives CAIFRGGGYTF.

J is TRBJ1-2 and V is TRBV5-6, with 7 positions matching TRBD1. V gave up 1 base and J gave up 3 bases; unmatched junction bases: 9. This CDR3 contains 16 residues. The germline gives CDR1 SGHDT, CDR2 YYEEEE. CDR3 sequence reads: CASSLLPDRLDYGYTF. The CDR3 coding sequence is TGTGCCAGCAGCTTGTTACCGGACAGGCTCGACTATGGCTACACCTTC.

This chain joins TRBV7-2 and TRBJ1-4; weak D call: TRBD1 (6 bases). Per the germline V gene, CDR1 is SGHTA and CDR2 is FQGNSA. V was cut by 5 bases and J by 4 bases, with 23 bases left in between. The CDR3 totals 18 residues. For the CDR3, the DNA is TGTGCCAGCAGCCCATTCTTCGACAGGAGACAGGATAATGAAAAACTGTTTTTT. The encoded protein is CASSPFFDRRQDNEKLFF. Full variable domain (rest looked up from reference TRBV7-2 and TRBJ1-4): GAGVSQSPSNKVTEKGKDVELRCDPISGHTALYWYRQSLGQGLEFLIYFQGNSAPDKSGLPSDRFSAERTGGSVSTLTIQRTQQEDSAVYLCASSPFFDRRQDNEKLFFGSGTQLSVL.